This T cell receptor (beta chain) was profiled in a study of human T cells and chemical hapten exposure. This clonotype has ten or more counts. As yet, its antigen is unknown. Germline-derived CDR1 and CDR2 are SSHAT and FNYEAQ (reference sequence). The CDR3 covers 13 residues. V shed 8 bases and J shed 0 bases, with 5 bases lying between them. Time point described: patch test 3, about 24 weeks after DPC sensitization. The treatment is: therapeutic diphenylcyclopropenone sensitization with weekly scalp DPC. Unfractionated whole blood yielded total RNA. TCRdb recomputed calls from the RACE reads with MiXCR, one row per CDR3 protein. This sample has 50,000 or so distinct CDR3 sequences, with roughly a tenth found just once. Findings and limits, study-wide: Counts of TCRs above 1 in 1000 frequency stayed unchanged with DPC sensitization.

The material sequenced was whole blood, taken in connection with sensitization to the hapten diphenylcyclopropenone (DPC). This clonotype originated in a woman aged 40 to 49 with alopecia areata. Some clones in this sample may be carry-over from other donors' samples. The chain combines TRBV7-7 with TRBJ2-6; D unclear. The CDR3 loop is CASGVSGANVLTF. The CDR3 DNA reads TGTGCCAGCGGAGTCTCTGGGGCCAACGTCCTGACTTTC.